Listed here are 12 T cell receptor beta chains from one sample, sequenced in a study of cytomegalovirus exposure and HLA in healthy donors. PCR primers comprised 60 Vbeta and 13 Jbeta primers. TCRdb's copy holds only in-frame clones and misses some; the assay was immunoSEQ multiplex PCR. The table counts over 75,000 clones; 0.45% to 0.7% lies in the top ten. Source material: PBMCs. These receptors came from a man aged 50-59 years in good health and CMV-seronegative.

The rearrangement links TRBV27 to TRBJ1-2; 8 bases fit TRBD1. CDR3 length: 12 amino acids. The germline gives CDR1 MNHEY, CDR2 SMNVEV (reference sequence). Trimming cost V 6 bases and J 4 bases; bases outside gene matches: 1. The CDR3 coding sequence is TGTGCCAGCAGCGGGACAGGCTATGGCTACACCTTC. It is translated as CASSGTGYGYTF.

This sequence joins TRBV5-1 and TRBJ2-5, with 8 bases aligning to TRBD2. The V and J ends lost 4 bases and 2 bases, in that order; junction bases with no gene match: 7. Germline V gene sequence: CDR1 SGHRS, CDR2 YFSETQ. The CDR3 totals 15 residues. CDR3 DNA sequence: TGCGCCAGCAGCCCCTTTGGCGGGGGGCAAGAGACCCAGTACTTC. Its protein product is CASSPFGGGQETQYF.

The chain uses TRBV10-3 and TRBJ2-1; 9 bases match TRBD2. V was pared by 1 base and J by 6 bases, with 4 bases of the junction left unmatched. The CDR3 runs 15 residues. Germline V lookup: CDR1 ENHRY, CDR2 SYGVKD. In DNA, the CDR3 is TGTGCCATCAGTGAGTTGGGCGGGGGGGCCAATGAGCAGTTCTTC. The encoded protein is CAISELGGGANEQFF.

Here the CDR3 DNA reads TGCGCCAGCAGCTTGGAACGGGGGGTCGGGGAGCTGTTTTTT. It yields the protein CASSLERGVGELFF. The chain joins TRBV5-1 to TRBJ2-2; 7 bases align to TRBD2. The ends lost 0 bases at V and 7 bases at J; junction bases unmatched: 3. The CDR3 is 14 residues long. The germline V gene has CDR1 SGHRS and CDR2 YFSETQ.

The rearrangement links TRBV29-1 to TRBJ2-1; 12 positions match TRBD2. V lost 3 bases to trimming and J lost 9 bases; unmatched junction nucleotides: 9. Germline CDR1 SQVTM, CDR2 ANQGSEA. This CDR3 spans 15 amino acids. CDR3 sequence reads: CSVEGPSGGAIEQFF. CDR3 nucleotides: TGCAGCGTTGAGGGCCCTAGCGGGGGGGCGATTGAGCAGTTCTTC.

The chain joins TRBV6-4 to TRBJ2-7, with D tentatively TRBD2 (6 bases). The CDR3 covers 14 residues. Looked up from germline, CDR1 is MRHNA and CDR2 is SNTAGT. V lost 7 bases and J lost 0, with 13 bases in between. CDR3 nucleotide sequence: TGTGCCAGCATTCAGACTAGTAGCTCCTACGAGCAGTACTTC. Amino acids: CASIQTSSSYEQYF.

The chain employs TRBV2 and TRBJ1-5, with a tentative D call TRBD1 (6 bases). Germline values: CDR1 SNHLY, CDR2 FYNNEI. V shed 6 bases and J shed 6 bases, with 12 bases lying between them. CDR3 length equals 13 residues. CDR3 sequence: CASRQGEVQPQHF. The DNA for the CDR3 is TGTGCCAGCAGACAGGGAGAGGTTCAGCCCCAGCATTTT.

The chain uses TRBV5-1 and TRBJ2-7; 7 nucleotides agree with TRBD1. CDR3 length: 15 residues. The J segment lost 6 bases and the V segment lost 6 bases, leaving 15 bases of the junction unmatched. Germline V gene data show CDR1 as SGHRS and CDR2 as YFSETQ. The CDR3 bases are TGCGCCAGCACGCCCCGGGACAGCCGTATCGGCGAGCAGTACTTC. Its translation is CASTPRDSRIGEQYF. The full variable domain, with the rest looked up from reference TRBV5-1 and TRBJ2-7, is KAGVTQTPRYLIKTRGQQVTLSCSPISGHRSVSWYQQTPGQGLQFLFEYFSETQRNKGNFPGRFSGRQFSNSRSEMNVSTLELGDSALYLCASTPRDSRIGEQYFGPGTRLTVT.

The genes are TRBV10-3 and TRBJ1-5, with D hard to call. The CDR3 has 15 residues. CDR1 is ENHRY, CDR2 SYGVKD, per germline. V was cut by 2 bases and J by 0 bases, with 8 bases left in between. Here the CDR3 reads CAISEAGYSNQPQHF. For the CDR3, the DNA is TGTGCCATCAGTGAGGCAGGATATAGCAATCAGCCCCAGCATTTT.

The chain links TRBV5-1 to TRBJ2-5; D perhaps matches TRBD2 (6 bases). The V end lost 0 bases, the J end lost 5 bases, and 8 bases lay between the germline ends. The CDR3 sequence is 13 residues long. CDR1 SGHRS and CDR2 YFSETQ come from the germline V gene. The CDR3 is CASSLGLGETQYF. CDR3 nucleotides: TGCGCCAGCAGCTTGGGACTAGGGGAGACCCAGTACTTC.

About this clone itself: Its ends do not fully match the called genes, so a read error is possible. The J gene is TRBJ1-1, the V gene TRBV6-1; D unresolved. Germline loops: CDR1 MNHNS, CDR2 SASEGT. There are 13 residues in the CDR3. Here the CDR3 reads CASSKAMNTEAFF. CDR3 nucleotide sequence: TGTGCCAGCAGTAAAGCCATGAACACTGAAGCTTTCTTT.

The chain joins TRBV14 to TRBJ2-3, with D maybe TRBD1 (6 bases). This CDR3 region has 15 residues. Germline values: CDR1 SGHDN, CDR2 FVKESK. V lost 3 bases, J lost 6 bases, and 16 bases lay in between. Written as DNA, the CDR3 is TGTGCCAGCAGCCACAAACAGGTGGGGGCGGATACGCAGTATTTT. This translates into CASSHKQVGADTQYF.